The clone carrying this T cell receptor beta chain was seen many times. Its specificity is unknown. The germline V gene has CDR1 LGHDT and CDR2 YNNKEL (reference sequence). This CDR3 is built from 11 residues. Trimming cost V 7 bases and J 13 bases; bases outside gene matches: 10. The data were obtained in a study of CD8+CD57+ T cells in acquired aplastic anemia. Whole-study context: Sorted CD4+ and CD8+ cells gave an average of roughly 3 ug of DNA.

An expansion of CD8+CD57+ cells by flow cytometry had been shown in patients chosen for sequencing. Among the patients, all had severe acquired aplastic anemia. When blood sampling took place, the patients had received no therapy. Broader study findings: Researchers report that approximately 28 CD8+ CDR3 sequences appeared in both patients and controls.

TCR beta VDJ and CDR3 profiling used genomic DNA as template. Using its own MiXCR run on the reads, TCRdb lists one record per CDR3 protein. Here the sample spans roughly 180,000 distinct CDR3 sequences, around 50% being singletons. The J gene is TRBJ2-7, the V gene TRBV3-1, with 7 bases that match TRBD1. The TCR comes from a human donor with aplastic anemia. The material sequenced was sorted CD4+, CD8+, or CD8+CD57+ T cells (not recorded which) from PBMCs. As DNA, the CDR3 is TGTGCCAGCACCCACCGGGACAGTCTCTACTTC. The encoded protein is CASTHRDSLYF.